This TCR beta chain was found in a study of HIV-infected patients and healthy controls. Study-wide results and limits: CMV-associated CDR3s mostly grew nonsignificantly during therapy, while HIV-associated CDR3s declined significantly.

This CDR3 comprises 11 residues. CDR1 and CDR2 (germline): SQVTM, ANQGSEA. With 0 bases removed from V and 10 bases from J, the gap between germline ends came to 9 bases. Reverse transcription used around 500 ng RNA and constant-region primers for alpha and beta. Alpha and beta chain libraries were made separately by chain-specific third strand synthesis with multiplexing indices. TCRdb passed the 5' RACE reads through MiXCR, listing each CDR3 protein once. The sample records 8,500 to 11,000 distinct CDR3 sequences, under 8.5% being singletons. The repertoire came from unfractionated whole blood and reflected all unsorted peripheral T cells. By sample share, this clonotype is medium-sized. Antigen unknown.

Sequencing was carried out using blood. The J gene is TRBJ1-1, the V gene TRBV29-1; D is uncertain. This sequence was found in an adult in good health. CDR3 residues: CSVEDLLIAFF. CDR3 DNA: TGCAGCGTTGAAGATCTATTAATAGCTTTCTTT.